The clone carrying this T cell receptor beta chain was picked up many times. The record originates from a study of T cells in Graves' hyperthyroidism and ophthalmopathy. Authors of the study amplified TCR beta CDR3 regions from RNA transcripts. Using the HTBI primer set, a first-round RT-PCR was run on the TCR CDR3. TCRdb used MiXCR to reprocess the multiplex PCR reads, holding one entry per CDR3 protein. The sample lists roughly 530,000 distinct CDR3 sequences; 15% to 20% were seen once. In germline, CDR1 is LGHDT, CDR2 YNNKEL (reference sequence). The V end was cut by 0 bases, the J end by 1 base, with 10 bases between. This CDR3 spans 15 amino acids.

The sequencing input was blood. The TCR was taken from a woman aged 18-29 years with Graves' ophthalmopathy. This chain links TRBV3-1 with TRBJ2-7; D is uncertain. This CDR3 is CASSQEGSKSYEQYF. In DNA, the CDR3 is TGTGCCAGCAGCCAAGAGGGATCTAAATCCTACGAGCAGTACTTC.